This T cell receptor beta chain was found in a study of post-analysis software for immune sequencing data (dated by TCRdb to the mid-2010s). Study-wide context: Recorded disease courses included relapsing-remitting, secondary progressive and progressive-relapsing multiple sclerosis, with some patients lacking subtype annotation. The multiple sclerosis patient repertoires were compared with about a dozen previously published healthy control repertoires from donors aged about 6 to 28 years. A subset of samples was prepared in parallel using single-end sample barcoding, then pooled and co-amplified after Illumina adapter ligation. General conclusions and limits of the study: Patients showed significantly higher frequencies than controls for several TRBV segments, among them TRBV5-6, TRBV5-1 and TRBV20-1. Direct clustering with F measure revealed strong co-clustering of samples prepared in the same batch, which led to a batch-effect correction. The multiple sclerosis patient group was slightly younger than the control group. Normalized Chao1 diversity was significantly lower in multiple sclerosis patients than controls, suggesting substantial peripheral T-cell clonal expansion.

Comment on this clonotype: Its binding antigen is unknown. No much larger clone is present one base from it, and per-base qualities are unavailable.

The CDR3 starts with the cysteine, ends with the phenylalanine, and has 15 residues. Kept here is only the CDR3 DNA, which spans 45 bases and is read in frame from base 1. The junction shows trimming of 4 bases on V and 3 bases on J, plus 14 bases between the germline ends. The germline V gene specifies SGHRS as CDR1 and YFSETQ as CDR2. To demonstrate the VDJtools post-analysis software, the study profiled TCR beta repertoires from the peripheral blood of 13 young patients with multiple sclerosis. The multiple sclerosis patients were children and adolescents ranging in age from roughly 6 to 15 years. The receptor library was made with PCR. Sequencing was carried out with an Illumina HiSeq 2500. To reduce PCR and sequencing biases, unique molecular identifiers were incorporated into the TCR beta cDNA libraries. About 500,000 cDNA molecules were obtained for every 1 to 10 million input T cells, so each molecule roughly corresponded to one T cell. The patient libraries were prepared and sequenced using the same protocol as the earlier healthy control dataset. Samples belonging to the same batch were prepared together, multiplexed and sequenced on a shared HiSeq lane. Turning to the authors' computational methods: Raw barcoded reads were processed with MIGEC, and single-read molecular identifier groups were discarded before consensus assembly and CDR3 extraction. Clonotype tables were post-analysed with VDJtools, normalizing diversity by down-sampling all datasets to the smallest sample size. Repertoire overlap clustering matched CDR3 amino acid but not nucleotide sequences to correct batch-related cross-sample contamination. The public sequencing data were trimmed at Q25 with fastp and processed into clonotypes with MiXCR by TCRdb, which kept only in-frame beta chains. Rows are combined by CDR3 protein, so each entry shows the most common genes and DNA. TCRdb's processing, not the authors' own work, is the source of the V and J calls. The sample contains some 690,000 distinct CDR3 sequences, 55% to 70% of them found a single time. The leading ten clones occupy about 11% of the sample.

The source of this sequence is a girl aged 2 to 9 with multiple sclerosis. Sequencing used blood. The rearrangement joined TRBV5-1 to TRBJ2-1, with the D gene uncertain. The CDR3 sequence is CASSPGEIVYNEQFF. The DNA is TGCGCCAGCAGCCCTGGCGAGATTGTCTACAATGAGCAGTTCTTC.